One sample yielded the 24 T cell receptor beta chains listed below, sequenced in a study of human T cells and chemical hapten exposure. One entry per CDR3 protein, called by TCRdb with MiXCR from the RACE reads. The sample shows some 200,000 distinct CDR3 sequences, 25% to 30% of them seen only once. The time point was: pre-sensitization, week 0. Treatment indicated: therapeutic diphenylcyclopropenone sensitization with weekly scalp DPC. This specimen was whole blood, taken in connection with sensitization to the hapten diphenylcyclopropenone (DPC). All receptors derive from a young woman with alopecia areata. Some clones in this sample may be carry-over from other donors' samples.

The chain combines TRBV6-5 with TRBJ1-1, with 7 bases aligning to TRBD1. This CDR3 comprises 13 residues. With V trimmed by 10 bases and J by 6 bases, 11 bases remained unmatched. The V gene's germline CDR1 is MNHEY and CDR2 SVGAGI. Written as DNA, the CDR3 is TGTGCCACCTCCAGGGGGGGGGCCCCTGAAGCTTTCTTT. Its translation: CATSRGGAPEAFF.

The chain joins TRBV20-1 to TRBJ2-6; D gene uncertain. Between the trimmed V and J ends, which lost 3 bases and 4 bases, there was a span of 4 bases. The CDR3 sequence is 12 residues long. The germline V gene has CDR1 DFQATT and CDR2 SNEGSKA (reference sequence). The CDR3 region has the DNA TGCAGTGCTAGGGGGGGGGCCAACGTCCTGACTTTC. It encodes CSARGGANVLTF.

V is TRBV7-2 and J is TRBJ2-7; D not certain. Germline CDR1 SGHTA, CDR2 FQGNSA. The CDR3 is 14 amino acids. V lost 5 bases and J lost 0, with 11 bases in between. Written as DNA, the CDR3 is TGTGCCAGCAGCCCGGCCATCCTCTCCTACGAGCAGTACTTC. It is translated as CASSPAILSYEQYF. The whole variable domain, filled in from reference TRBV7-2 and TRBJ2-7, reads GAGVSQSPSNKVTEKGKDVELRCDPISGHTALYWYRQSLGQGLEFLIYFQGNSAPDKSGLPSDRFSAERTGGSVSTLTIQRTQQEDSAVYLCASSPAILSYEQYFGPGTRLTVT.

CDR3 loop: CASSQVPGGNQPQHF. The CDR3 coding sequence is TGCGCCAGCAGCCAAGTTCCGGGCGGAAATCAGCCCCAGCATTTT. The chain recombines TRBV4-1 with TRBJ1-5; D unresolved. The CDR3 is 15 amino acids. V lost 1 base and J lost 4, with 11 bases in between. The germline gives CDR1 MGHRA, CDR2 YSYEKL.

This clonotype has only a few counts. The chain is built from TRBV28 and TRBJ1-2; TRBD1 might be the D (6 bases). Germline V lookup: CDR1 MDHEN, CDR2 SYDVKM. With 3 bases removed from V and 4 bases from J, the gap between germline ends came to 15 bases. The CDR3 contains 15 residues. CDR3 coding DNA: TGTGCCAGCAGTTTCTTCGGGGGCCCCTTCTATGGCTACACCTTC. This gives the protein CASSFFGGPFYGYTF.

The chain has TRBV25-1 and TRBJ1-1; no definite D call. CDR1 and CDR2 from the germline V gene are MGHDK and SYGVNS. Trimming removed 3 bases at V and 0 bases at J, with 2 bases between. The CDR3 contains 12 residues. CDR3 DNA sequence: TGTGCCAGCAGTGAGGTGAACACTGAAGCTTTCTTT. This codes for CASSEVNTEAFF.

This clonotype was seen a handful of times. The chain couples TRBV29-1 to TRBJ2-1; the match to TRBD2 covers 8 bases. Germline lookup yields CDR1 SQVTM and CDR2 ANQGSEA. The J segment lost 7 bases and the V segment lost 6 bases, leaving 11 bases of the junction unmatched. This CDR3 region has 14 residues. DNA of the CDR3: TGCAGCGTCGACGTGGTAGCGGGACCTAATGAGCAGTTCTTC. This encodes CSVDVVAGPNEQFF.

The V and J genes are TRBV5-1 and TRBJ2-2; 8 positions match TRBD1. V was clipped by 2 bases and J by 7 bases; unmatched bases: 4. The CDR3 has 14 amino acids. In germline, CDR1 is SGHRS, CDR2 YFSETQ. CDR3 nucleotides: TGCGCCAGCAGCTTCGGACAGGGAGACGGGGAGCTGTTTTTT. Amino acid sequence: CASSFGQGDGELFF.

The genes are TRBV9 and TRBJ2-1; TRBD1 or TRBD2 may be the D gene (5 bases each). The ends were cut back, 3 bases at V and 7 bases at J, with 20 bases in the middle. The germline V gene has CDR1 SGDLS and CDR2 YYNGEE. The CDR3 loop spans 16 amino acids. DNA of the CDR3: TGTGCCAGCAGCGGGGGGTCGGGTGTTACTCGGAATGAGCAGTTCTTC. Its translation: CASSGGSGVTRNEQFF.

This clonotype appeared a single time. The rearrangement uses TRBV29-1 and TRBJ2-7; D is possibly TRBD2 (7 bases). The V and J ends lost 8 bases and 3 bases respectively, with 17 bases between them. Germline lookup yields CDR1 SQVTM and CDR2 ANQGSEA. This CDR3 spans 13 amino acids. The CDR3, as DNA: TGCAGCTCCCTCGGGGGCGGGAGCTACGAGCAGTACTTC. Its protein product is CSSLGGGSYEQYF.

The CDR3 spells CASSVGTNSPLHF. CDR3 nucleotide sequence: TGTGCCAGCAGCGTAGGAACTAATTCACCCCTCCACTTT. The chain is built from TRBV9 and TRBJ1-6; D is unclear. The CDR3 length is 13 residues. Germline V gene lookup returns CDR1 SGDLS and CDR2 YYNGEE. The V and J ends lost 0 bases and 6 bases respectively, with 4 bases between them.

This clonotype occurred a few times. The chain recombines TRBV6-1 with TRBJ2-2; D is perhaps TRBD1 or TRBD2 (6 bases each). The CDR3 sequence is 17 residues long. Germline V gives CDR1 MNHNS, CDR2 SASEGT. The V gene lost 4 bases and the J gene lost 6 bases, with 21 bases spanning the gap. The CDR3 bases are TGTGCCAGCAGTGCACCCCCGGGGCGGAGGGGGGCCGGGGAGCTGTTTTTT. It translates to CASSAPPGRRGAGELFF.

This clonotype was seen more than once but under ten times. The V gene is TRBV4-3, the J gene TRBJ2-2; TRBD1 aligns across 9 bases. This CDR3 has 16 amino acids. V gave up 2 bases and J gave up 6 bases; unmatched junction bases: 7. Germline V gene lookup returns CDR1 LGHNA and CDR2 YSLEER. The CDR3 loop reads CASSQKSTGGSGELFF. CDR3 DNA sequence: TGCGCCAGCAGCCAAAAAAGTACAGGGGGCTCCGGGGAGCTGTTTTTT.

This chain connects TRBV4-3 to TRBJ2-1; D perhaps matches TRBD2 (5 bases). This CDR3 is 14 amino acids long. V gave up 4 bases and J gave up 0 bases, with 7 bases separating them. Germline V gene lookup returns CDR1 LGHNA and CDR2 YSLEER. In DNA, the CDR3 is TGCGCCAGCAGCCCTAGCCTCTCCTACAATGAGCAGTTCTTC. This encodes CASSPSLSYNEQFF.

The gene calls are TRBV4-2 and TRBJ2-7; 7 bases map to TRBD2. Germline CDR1 reads LGHNA; CDR2 reads YNFKEQ. V lost 4 bases and J lost 1; bases outside the gene matches: 7. CDR3 length: 15 residues. CDR3 in amino acids: CASSPSGGTSYEQYF. CDR3 sequence (DNA): TGTGCCAGCAGCCCATCGGGGGGAACTTCCTACGAGCAGTACTTC.

The gene calls are TRBV28 and TRBJ2-7; unclear D gene. Trimming left V 10 bases short and J 0 bases short, with 10 bases between. Germline V gene sequence: CDR1 MDHEN, CDR2 SYDVKM. The CDR3 totals 12 residues. The CDR3 DNA reads TGTGCCACCCGGACGAGCTCCTACGAGCAGTACTTC. This translates into CATRTSSYEQYF.

This clonotype was seen only a few times. The CDR3 coding sequence is TGTGCCAGCAGTTTAGGGACAGCCGAAAATTCACCCCTCCACTTT. Protein: CASSLGTAENSPLHF. The chain uses TRBV12-3 or TRBV12-4 and TRBJ1-6; D may be TRBD1 (6 bases). V shed 1 base and J shed 7 bases, with 11 bases lying between them. The CDR3 runs 15 residues.

This clonotype appeared a few times. This sequence joins TRBV7-8 and TRBJ2-2; 8 bases align to TRBD1. The CDR3 covers 16 residues. V lost 5 bases, J lost 3 bases, and 8 bases stayed unmatched. CDR1 and CDR2 (germline): SGHVS, FQNEAQ. CDR3 loop: CASSPIGQGDTGELFF. In DNA, the CDR3 is TGTGCCAGCAGCCCAATCGGACAGGGAGACACCGGGGAGCTGTTTTTT.

The rearrangement joins TRBV5-1 to TRBJ1-2, with D hard to call. The CDR3 contains 15 residues. Trimming removed 1 base from V and 0 bases from J, with 10 bases in between. From germline, CDR1 is SGHRS and CDR2 YFSETQ. The CDR3 region is CASSLSVGTNYGYTF. For the CDR3, the DNA is TGCGCCAGCAGCTTGTCTGTAGGAACTAACTATGGCTACACCTTC.

The chain carries TRBV15 and TRBJ1-2; D gene uncertain. Germline CDR1 reads LNHNV; CDR2 reads YYDKDF (reference sequence). Trimming took off 4 bases at V and 7 bases at J, with 16 bases between the two ends. The CDR3 has 14 residues. CDR3 loop: CATSKRAYPLGYTF. CDR3 DNA sequence: TGTGCCACCAGCAAACGGGCCTACCCCCTTGGCTACACCTTC.

The V call is TRBV27, the J call TRBJ1-5, with D uncertain. This CDR3 spans 15 amino acids. V lost 3 bases and J lost 0, with 9 bases in between. The germline V gene has CDR1 MNHEY and CDR2 SMNVEV (reference sequence). The CDR3 DNA sequence: TGTGCCAGCAGTTTTGGGCAAACTAGCAATCAGCCCCAGCATTTT. This gives the protein CASSFGQTSNQPQHF.

This chain connects TRBV6-1 to TRBJ1-1; tentative D call: TRBD1 (5 bases). V was shortened by 7 bases and J by 7 bases, with 10 bases between the two germline ends. This CDR3 region has 11 residues. Germline V gene sequence: CDR1 MNHNS, CDR2 SASEGT. The DNA of the CDR3 is TGTGCCAGCACCTTGACAGATGAAGCTTTCTTT. This translates into CASTLTDEAFF.

The chain joins TRBV5-1 to TRBJ1-1; TRBD1 aligns across 11 bases. The V and J ends lost 0 bases and 5 bases, in that order; junction bases with no gene match: 3. The CDR3 runs 15 residues. Germline lookup yields CDR1 SGHRS and CDR2 YFSETQ. The CDR3 sequence: CASSLAGQGATEAFF. CDR3 bases: TGCGCCAGCAGCTTGGCCGGACAGGGGGCAACTGAAGCTTTCTTT.

The J gene is TRBJ2-1, the V gene TRBV29-1; a possible D gene is TRBD2 (6 bases). The CDR3 loop spans 14 amino acids. CDR1 and CDR2 (germline): SQVTM, ANQGSEA. Deletions cut 4 bases from V and 4 bases from J, with 14 bases between. The chain's CDR3 is CSVAGGGNYNEQFF. The CDR3 DNA reads TGCAGCGTTGCGGGCGGCGGGAATTACAATGAGCAGTTCTTC.